Listed below are T cell receptor beta chains from one sample, sequenced in a study of a mutant IDH1 vaccine in newly diagnosed glioma. The repertoire was sequenced with immunoSEQ multiplex PCR; TCRdb's copy has only in-frame clones and lacks some. The table includes about 32,000 clones, over 75% detected once. Sample: PBMCs, taken from a glioma patient treated with radiotherapy, temozolomide or both. Every receptor here comes from a man aged 25-40 years with glioma. The CDR3 runs from the conserved cysteine through the conserved F or W. D genes are given only for firm matches. Clone size is given for some rows only: seen once, a few or many times, or a class if the clone is expanded.

j_call clone_size v_call d_call cdr3_aa cdr3_nt
TRBJ1-5 - TRBV18 - CASRGQQNQPQHF TGTGCCAGCCGCGGCCAACAGAATCAGCCCCAGCATTTT
TRBJ2-2 - TRBV18 TRBD1 CASSGQANTGELFF TGTGCCAGCTCGGGACAGGCGAACACCGGGGAGCTGTTTTTT
TRBJ1-1 - TRBV6-1 - CASSESTPMNTEAFF TGTGCCAGCAGTGAATCGACACCCATGAACACTGAAGCTTTCTTT
TRBJ2-2 once TRBV6-4 - CASSDTTGELFF TGTGCCAGCAGTGACACGACCGGGGAGCTGTTTTTT
TRBJ2-5 medium-sized TRBV7-9 - CASSARTAGETQYF TGTGCCAGCAGCGCCCGGACAGCTGGGGAGACCCAGTACTTC
TRBJ1-2 - TRBV30 TRBD1 CAWSPRTGGYGYTF TGTGCCTGGAGTCCGCGGACAGGGGGTTATGGCTACACCTTC
TRBJ2-3 - TRBV5-6 - CASSNTGSTDTQYF TGTGCCAGCAGCAACACAGGCAGCACAGATACGCAGTATTTT
TRBJ2-1 once TRBV5-1 TRBD2 CASSLAMGLAIDEQFF TGCGCCAGCAGCTTGGCTATGGGACTAGCGATTGATGAGCAGTTCTTC
TRBJ1-2 - TRBV9 TRBD1 CASSPGQGTYGYTF TGTGCCAGCAGCCCGGGACAGGGGACCTATGGCTACACCTTC
TRBJ2-1 - TRBV5-1 - CASSSTITRGNEQFF TGCGCCAGCAGCTCTACAATCACTAGGGGTAATGAGCAGTTCTTC
TRBJ2-3 - TRBV2 - CASSLGTSQGGTQYF TGTGCCAGCAGTTTAGGGACCAGCCAGGGGGGTACGCAGTATTTT
TRBJ2-3 - TRBV10-2 TRBD2 CASSGTSGRYTDTQYF TGCGCCAGCAGTGGGACTAGCGGGAGGTATACAGATACGCAGTATTTT
TRBJ2-5 - TRBV20-1 - CSGYSRETQYF TGCAGTGGGTACTCGCGGGAGACCCAGTACTTC
TRBJ1-3 once TRBV4-1 - CASSQPGRRDTIYF TGCGCCAGCAGCCAACCTGGACGGCGAGACACCATATATTTT
TRBJ1-5 - TRBV27 - CASSTSRVSQPQHF TGTGCCAGCAGTACCTCGCGGGTTAGTCAGCCCCAGCATTTT
TRBJ2-2 - TRBV7-8 - CASTSGANTGELFF TGTGCCAGCACGAGTGGGGCTAACACCGGGGAGCTGTTTTTT
TRBJ2-7 - TRBV6-1 TRBD2 CASSETLAALDEQYF TGTGCCAGCAGTGAGACGCTAGCGGCCTTGGACGAGCAGTACTTC
TRBJ1-4 - TRBV5-6 TRBD1 CASSHTDRADEKLFF TGTGCCAGCAGCCATACTGACAGGGCCGATGAAAAACTGTTTTTT
TRBJ1-1 few TRBV9 - CASSVARGTEAFF TGTGCCAGCAGCGTAGCTCGTGGGACAGAAGCTTTCTTT
TRBJ2-1 - TRBV2 TRBD2 CASMGVTSGNNEQFF TGTGCCAGCATGGGGGTGACTAGCGGGAACAATGAGCAGTTCTTC
TRBJ1-1 - TRBV9 - CASSVDLTTGEAFF TGTGCCAGCAGCGTAGATTTGACAACGGGTGAAGCTTTCTTT
TRBJ1-1 - TRBV4-3 - CASSQDRWNTEAFF TGCGCCAGCAGCCAAGATCGGTGGAACACTGAAGCTTTCTTT
TRBJ1-3 - TRBV29-1 - CSVEALESSSGNTIYF TGCAGCGTTGAAGCGCTGGAGTCTTCCTCTGGAAACACCATATATTTT
TRBJ1-2 - TRBV15 - CATSNYREVIQNYGYTF TGTGCCACCAGCAATTACAGGGAAGTTATCCAGAACTATGGCTACACCTTC
TRBJ1-1 - TRBV6-1 - CASSDRPGGGSREAFF TGTGCCAGCAGTGATAGACCGGGAGGCGGATCGCGTGAAGCTTTCTTT
TRBJ2-1 - TRBV25-1 TRBD2 CASDPSGSGYEQFF TGTGCCAGCGACCCTAGCGGGAGTGGCTATGAGCAGTTCTTC
TRBJ1-4 - TRBV9 - CASSLTPAEANEKLFF TGTGCCAGCAGCTTGACTCCTGCGGAGGCTAATGAAAAACTGTTTTTT
TRBJ2-2 once TRBV27 TRBD2 CASSSTNGLAGYTGELFF TGTGCCAGCAGTTCCACAAATGGACTAGCGGGCTACACCGGGGAGCTGTTTTTT
TRBJ2-7 - TRBV9 TRBD1 CASSVSGGDYKYEQYF TGTGCCAGCAGCGTCTCAGGGGGCGACTATAAATACGAGCAGTACTTC
TRBJ2-7 - TRBV6-1 - CASSEGTLGGQYF TGTGCCAGCAGTGAGGGCACCCTTGGGGGGCAGTACTTC
TRBJ2-1 - TRBV2 TRBD2 CASSSQLGAGVAEQFF TGTGCCAGCAGTTCTCAATTGGGAGCGGGAGTTGCTGAGCAGTTCTTC
TRBJ1-5 once TRBV6-5 - CASSSDPESNQPQHF TGTGCCAGCAGTTCCGACCCCGAAAGCAATCAGCCCCAGCATTTT
TRBJ2-7 - TRBV5-6 TRBD1 CASSLREGQGYEQYF TGTGCCAGCAGCCTCAGGGAAGGACAGGGCTACGAGCAGTACTTC
TRBJ1-1 - TRBV19 - CASSIGDGSAFF TGTGCCAGTAGTATAGGTGACGGGTCTGCTTTCTTT
TRBJ1-5 few TRBV5-1 TRBD1 CASSNGQGGPNQPQHF TGCGCCAGCAGCAACGGACAGGGAGGGCCGAATCAGCCCCAGCATTTT
TRBJ1-6 - TRBV19 - CASSIQGKSFPLHF TGTGCCAGTAGTATCCAGGGGAAAAGCTTCCCCCTCCACTTT
TRBJ1-2 few TRBV28 - CASSLHVQRDYGYTF TGTGCCAGCAGTTTGCATGTTCAGAGGGACTATGGCTACACCTTC
TRBJ1-3 - TRBV18 - CASSPQGRQGITGNTIYF TGTGCCAGCTCACCACAAGGGCGGCAGGGGATAACTGGAAACACCATATATTTT
TRBJ1-1 - TRBV27 - CASSSWEGNTEAFF TGTGCCAGCAGTTCCTGGGAGGGAAATACTGAAGCTTTCTTT
TRBJ2-1 - TRBV5-5 - CASSLAGNEQFF TGTGCCAGCAGCTTGGCAGGCAATGAGCAGTTCTTC
TRBJ1-2 - TRBV28 - CASQSREADYGYTF TGTGCCAGCCAAAGCAGGGAGGCGGACTATGGCTACACCTTC
TRBJ2-1 - TRBV13 TRBD2 CASSRGLAEQPANEQFF TGTGCCAGCAGCCGCGGACTAGCGGAGCAACCAGCCAATGAGCAGTTCTTC
TRBJ1-3 once TRBV7-8 TRBD1 CASSLAQGAGNTIYF TGTGCCAGCAGCTTAGCCCAGGGGGCTGGAAACACCATATATTTT
TRBJ1-5 - TRBV9 - CASSEGGYNQPQHF TGTGCCAGCAGTGAGGGGGGGTACAATCAGCCCCAGCATTTT
TRBJ2-2 - TRBV7-3 - CASSLQGSNTGELFF TGTGCCAGCAGCTTACAGGGATCGAACACCGGGGAGCTGTTTTTT